The rows below give T cell receptor beta chains drawn from one sample of a study of beta chain features in type 1 diabetes. The assay was immunoSEQ multiplex PCR, and TCRdb's table has in-frame clones only and misses some. The sample includes 360,000 or so clones, around 20% seen only once; the top ten take under 0.05%. Sequencing was carried out using naive CD4+ T cells from blood. The receptor source for this set is a woman in her late teens or twenties in good health. CDR3s include the opening cysteine and the closing phenylalanine or tryptophan. Fields, in order: V gene, D gene, J gene, clone size, CDR3 protein, CDR3 DNA. The D gene is left open where the match is weak. A clone size is listed for some rows: how often the clone was seen (once, few, many), or a class if it is expanded.

>TRBV9|NA|TRBJ2-1|NA
CASSVDLAYEQFF
TGTGCCAGCAGCGTAGACTTAGCCTATGAGCAGTTCTTC
>TRBV7-8|TRBD1|TRBJ2-3|NA
CASSTDRGSDTQYF
TGTGCCAGCAGCACGGACAGGGGATCAGATACGCAGTATTTT
>TRBV28|NA|TRBJ2-5|NA
CASFGPGSKETQYF
TGTGCCAGCTTCGGACCGGGGTCGAAAGAGACCCAGTACTTC
>TRBV5-4|TRBD2|TRBJ2-1|NA
CASSLALLAGSYNEQFF
TGTGCCAGCAGCTTGGCCCTACTAGCGGGGTCCTACAATGAGCAGTTCTTC
>TRBV2|NA|TRBJ1-1|NA
CASSPPNTPEAFF
TGTGCCAGCAGCCCCCCTAATACCCCTGAAGCTTTCTTT
>TRBV30|NA|TRBJ2-2|NA
CAWKSASLNTGELFF
TGTGCCTGGAAAAGCGCTAGCCTGAACACCGGGGAGCTGTTTTTT
>TRBV9|TRBD2|TRBJ2-2|NA
CASSVSGETGELFF
TGTGCCAGCAGCGTAAGCGGGGAAACCGGGGAGCTGTTTTTT
>TRBV4-2|TRBD1|TRBJ1-5|few
CASSRDRGNQPQHF
TGTGCCAGCAGCCGGGACAGGGGGAATCAGCCCCAGCATTTT
>TRBV5-4|TRBD1|TRBJ2-1|few
CASRAGTDAYNEQFF
TGTGCCAGCAGGGCCGGGACAGACGCCTACAATGAGCAGTTCTTC
>TRBV30|TRBD2|TRBJ2-3|few
CAWSKGLAGSVDTQYF
TGTGCCTGGAGTAAGGGACTAGCGGGGTCTGTTGATACGCAGTATTTT
>TRBV2|NA|TRBJ2-6|NA
CAGRGANVLTF
TGTGCCGGGAGAGGGGCCAACGTCCTGACTTTC
>TRBV5-4|TRBD1|TRBJ1-2|NA
CASSGTDFDGYTF
TGTGCCAGCAGCGGGACAGATTTCGATGGCTACACCTTC
>TRBV7-2|NA|TRBJ1-6|NA
CASSLQGVNSPLHF
TGTGCCAGCAGCTTACAAGGGGTCAATTCACCCCTCCACTTT
>TRBV5-1|NA|TRBJ1-2|few
CASSPGLRDGYTF
TGCGCCAGCAGTCCAGGACTGCGGGACGGCTACACCTTC
>TRBV20-1|NA|TRBJ1-1|few
CSAPTGVEAFF
TGCAGTGCCCCGACGGGTGTTGAAGCTTTCTTT
>TRBV9|TRBD2|TRBJ2-2|NA
CASSVGSGANTGELFF
TGTGCCAGCAGCGTAGGCAGCGGGGCGAACACCGGGGAGCTGTTTTTT
>TRBV1|NA|TRBJ2-7|few
CTSSLRAGPSSYEQYF
TGCACCAGCAGCCTTAGGGCGGGGCCGAGCTCCTACGAGCAGTACTTC
>TRBV7-2|TRBD1|TRBJ1-3|NA
CASSYGTGENTIYF
TGTGCCAGCAGCTATGGGACAGGGGAAAACACCATATATTTT
>TRBV19|TRBD1|TRBJ1-4|few
CASNLGQGGKLFF
TGTGCCAGTAACCTCGGACAGGGAGGAAAACTGTTTTTT
>TRBV29-1|TRBD1|TRBJ1-1|NA
CSGGQGENTEAFF
TGCAGCGGAGGACAGGGGGAGAACACTGAAGCTTTCTTT
>TRBV29-1|TRBD1|TRBJ1-3|NA
CSVRQGAGNTIYF
TGCAGCGTAAGACAGGGGGCTGGAAACACCATATATTTT
>TRBV9|TRBD1|TRBJ1-2|NA
CASSRDSGGYGYTF
TGTGCCAGCAGCAGAGATTCAGGGGGCTATGGCTACACCTTC
>TRBV7-6|NA|TRBJ1-1|NA
CASRPGYRNTEAFF
TGTGCCAGCAGACCAGGGTATAGGAACACTGAAGCTTTCTTT
>TRBV7-6|TRBD1|TRBJ2-5|few
CASSGRTGKETQYF
TGTGCCAGCAGCGGGCGGACAGGGAAAGAGACCCAGTACTTC